This TCR beta chain emerged from a study of post-analysis software for immune sequencing data. Findings and caveats of the study: Controls had lower frequencies than patients of five or six TRBV segments, which included TRBV5-6, TRBV5-1 and TRBV20-1.

Notes on this clonotype: What it binds is not known.

Tagging with unique molecular identifiers was a feature of the TCR beta cDNA libraries. TCRdb reanalysed the PCR reads using MiXCR and keeps one entry per CDR3 protein. This table holds approximately 690,000 distinct CDR3 sequences, approximately 60% found once. V was cut by 5 bases and J by 3 bases, with 11 bases left in between. CDR1 and CDR2 from the germline V gene are SGHTA and FQGNSA. The CDR3 is 14 amino acids. The chain joins TRBV7-2 to TRBJ1-5; D might be TRBD1 (5 bases). The sequenced sample was blood. This receptor was taken from a girl aged 2 to 10 with multiple sclerosis. The CDR3 DNA sequence: TGTGCCAGCAGCGAGGGACTCCTCAATCAGCCCCAGCATTTT. Its translation: CASSEGLLNQPQHF.